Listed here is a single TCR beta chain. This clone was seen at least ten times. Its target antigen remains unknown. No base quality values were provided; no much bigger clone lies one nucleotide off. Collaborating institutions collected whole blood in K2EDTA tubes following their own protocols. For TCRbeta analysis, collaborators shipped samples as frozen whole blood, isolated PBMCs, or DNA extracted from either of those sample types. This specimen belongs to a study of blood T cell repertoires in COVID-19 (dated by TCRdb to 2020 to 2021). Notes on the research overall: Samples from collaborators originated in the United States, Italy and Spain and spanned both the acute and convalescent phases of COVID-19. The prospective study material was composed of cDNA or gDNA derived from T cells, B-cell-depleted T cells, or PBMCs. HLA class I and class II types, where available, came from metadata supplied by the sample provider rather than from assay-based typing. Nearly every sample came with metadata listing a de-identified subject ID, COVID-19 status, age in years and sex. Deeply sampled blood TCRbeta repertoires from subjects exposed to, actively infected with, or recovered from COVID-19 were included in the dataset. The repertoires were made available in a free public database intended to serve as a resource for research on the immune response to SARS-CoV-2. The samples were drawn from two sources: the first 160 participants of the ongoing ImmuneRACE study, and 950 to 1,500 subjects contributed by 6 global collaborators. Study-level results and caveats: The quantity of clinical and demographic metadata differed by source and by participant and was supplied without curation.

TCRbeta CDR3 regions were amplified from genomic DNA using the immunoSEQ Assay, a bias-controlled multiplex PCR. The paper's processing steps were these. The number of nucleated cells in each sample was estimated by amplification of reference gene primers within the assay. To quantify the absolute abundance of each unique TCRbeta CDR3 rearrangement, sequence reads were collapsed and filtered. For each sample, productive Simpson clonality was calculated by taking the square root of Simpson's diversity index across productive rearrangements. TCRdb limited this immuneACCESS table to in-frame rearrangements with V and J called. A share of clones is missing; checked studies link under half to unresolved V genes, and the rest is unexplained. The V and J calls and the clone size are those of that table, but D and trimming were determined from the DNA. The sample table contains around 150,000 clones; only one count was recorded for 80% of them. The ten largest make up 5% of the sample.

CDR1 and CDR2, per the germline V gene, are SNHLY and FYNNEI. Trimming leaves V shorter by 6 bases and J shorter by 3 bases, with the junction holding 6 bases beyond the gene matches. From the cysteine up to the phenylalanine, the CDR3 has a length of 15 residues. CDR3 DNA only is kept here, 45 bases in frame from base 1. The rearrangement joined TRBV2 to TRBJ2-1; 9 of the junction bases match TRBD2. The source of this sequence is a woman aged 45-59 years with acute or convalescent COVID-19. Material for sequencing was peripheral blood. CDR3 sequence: CASSLGLADYNEQFF. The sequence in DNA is TGTGCCAGCAGCCTGGGACTAGCAGACTACAATGAGCAGTTCTTC.